This TCR beta chain emerged from a study of cytomegalovirus exposure and HLA in healthy donors. Study overall: A prior study identified 100 million to 130 million unique TCR beta sequences from roughly 170 million T cells.

Study observations and caveats: The classifier reportedly diagnosed cytomegalovirus status with high specificity and sensitivity. Being productive about 90% or about 30% of the time was typical of most TCR beta V segments in an earlier analysis. In a later analysis, at a false discovery rate of 0.05, some 15,000 TCR beta sequences were associated with HLA alleles.

PCR was performed using 60 Vbeta and 13 Jbeta primers. Repertoires were generated with immunoSEQ multiplex PCR, while TCRdb's copy carries only in-frame clones and drops some. This table holds some 120,000 clones, roughly a tenth found once. CDR3 length equals 12 residues. V lost 4 bases, J lost 5 bases, and 9 bases lay in between. Germline V gene sequence: CDR1 MGHRA, CDR2 YSYEKL. Turning to this clone: The antigen is unknown.

The chain has TRBV4-1 and TRBJ2-7, with D possibly being TRBD2 (6 bases). Material for sequencing was PBMCs. This TCR was sampled from a woman aged 18-29 years in good health and CMV-seropositive. The CDR3 loop reads CASSLAGNEQYF. CDR3 nucleotide sequence: TGCGCCAGCAGCCTTGCGGGGAACGAGCAGTACTTC.